The source of this TCR beta chain is a study of blood T cell repertoires in COVID-19. Looked up from germline, CDR1 is MNHEY and CDR2 is SMNVEV (reference sequence). V lost 3 bases and J lost 5; bases outside the gene matches: 9. The CDR3 consists of 16 residues. Only in-frame clones appear in the TCRdb table, and some are missing; sequencing was by immunoSEQ multiplex PCR. The sample yields about 140,000 clones, over 70% seen once. J is TRBJ2-3 and V is TRBV27, with 9 bases lining up with TRBD2. This TCR derives from a man aged 60-69 years who had recovered from COVID-19. Sequences were obtained from PBMCs or T cells enriched from blood (not recorded which). The CDR3: CASSLVAGVNQDTQYF. The CDR3 region has the DNA TGTGCCAGCAGTTTGGTAGCGGGAGTTAATCAAGATACGCAGTATTTT.